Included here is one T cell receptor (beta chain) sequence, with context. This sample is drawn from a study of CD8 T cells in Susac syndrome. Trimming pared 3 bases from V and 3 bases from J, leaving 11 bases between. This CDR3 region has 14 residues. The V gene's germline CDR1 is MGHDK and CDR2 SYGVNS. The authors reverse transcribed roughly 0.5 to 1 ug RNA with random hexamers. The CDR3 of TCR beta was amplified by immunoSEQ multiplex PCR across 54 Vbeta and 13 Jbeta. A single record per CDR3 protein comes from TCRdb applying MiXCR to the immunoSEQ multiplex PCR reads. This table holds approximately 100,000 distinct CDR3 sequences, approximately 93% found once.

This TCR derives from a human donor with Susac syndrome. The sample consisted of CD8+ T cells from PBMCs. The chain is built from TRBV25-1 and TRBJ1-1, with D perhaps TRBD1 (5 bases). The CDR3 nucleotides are TGTGCCAGCAGTGATACATTGGGGGACACTGAAGCTTTCTTT. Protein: CASSDTLGDTEAFF.